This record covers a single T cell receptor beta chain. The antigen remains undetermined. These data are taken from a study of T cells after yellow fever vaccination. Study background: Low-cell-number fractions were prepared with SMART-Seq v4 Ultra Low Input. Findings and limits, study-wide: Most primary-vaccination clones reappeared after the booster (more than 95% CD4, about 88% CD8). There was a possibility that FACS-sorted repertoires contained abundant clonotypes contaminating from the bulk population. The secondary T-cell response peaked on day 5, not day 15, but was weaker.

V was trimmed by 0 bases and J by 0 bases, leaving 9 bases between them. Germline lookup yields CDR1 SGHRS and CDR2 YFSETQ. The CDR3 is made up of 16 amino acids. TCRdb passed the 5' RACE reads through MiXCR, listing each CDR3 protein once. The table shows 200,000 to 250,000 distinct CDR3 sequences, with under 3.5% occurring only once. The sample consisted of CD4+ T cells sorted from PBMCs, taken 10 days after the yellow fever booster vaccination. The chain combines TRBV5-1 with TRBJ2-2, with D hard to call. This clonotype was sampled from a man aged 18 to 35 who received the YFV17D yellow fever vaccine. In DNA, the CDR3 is TGCGCCAGCAGCTTGGCCGGGCGGTCGAACACCGGGGAGCTGTTTTTT. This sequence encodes CASSLAGRSNTGELFF.